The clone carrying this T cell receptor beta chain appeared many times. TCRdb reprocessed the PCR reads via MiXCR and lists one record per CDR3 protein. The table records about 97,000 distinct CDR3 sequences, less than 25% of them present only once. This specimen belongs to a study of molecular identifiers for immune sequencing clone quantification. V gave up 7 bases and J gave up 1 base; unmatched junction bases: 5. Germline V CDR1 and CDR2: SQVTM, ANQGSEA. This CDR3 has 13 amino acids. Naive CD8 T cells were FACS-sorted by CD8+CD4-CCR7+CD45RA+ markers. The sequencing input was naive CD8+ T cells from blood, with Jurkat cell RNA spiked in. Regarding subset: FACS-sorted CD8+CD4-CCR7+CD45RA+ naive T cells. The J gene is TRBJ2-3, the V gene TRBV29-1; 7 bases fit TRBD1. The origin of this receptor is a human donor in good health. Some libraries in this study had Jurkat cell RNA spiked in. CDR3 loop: CSGTGEGTDTQYF. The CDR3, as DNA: TGCAGCGGCACAGGGGAAGGCACAGATACGCAGTATTTT.